The following is a T cell receptor beta chain sequence with its context. Its antigen is undetermined. The germline V gene has CDR1 DFQATT and CDR2 SNEGSKA (reference sequence). CDR3 length equals 14 residues. These data come from a study of monozygotic twins with inflammatory bowel disease. Without any T cell sorting, total RNA was isolated from whole blood. Findings of the study overall: Using the inverse Simpson index, IBD patients had lower TCRbeta diversity than healthy co-twins. Relative to healthy twins, IBD patients had fewer clonotypes in common with others, a gap that was especially apparent with disease activity. Patient-specific immunosuppressive treatments may have made repertoires more variable.

Each CDR3 protein gets one entry in TCRdb, which reprocessed the 5' RACE reads and gives no DNA. The sample spans over 200,000 distinct CDR3 sequences; the ten largest clones claim 1.6%. The chain links TRBV20-1 to TRBJ1-5. The sample taken for sequencing was blood. This sequence originates from a human donor with ulcerative colitis or Crohn's disease, or a healthy co-twin of an affected twin (not recorded which). CDR3 protein: CSARAGNSNQPQHF.